The 17 T cell receptor beta chains below were found in one sample sequenced in a study of shared clonotypes between healthy human individuals. Produced via immunoSEQ multiplex PCR; TCRdb's table is partial and in-frame only. The top ten hold 0.1% to 0.15% of the sample, which has 2 million to 2.5 million clones, around 95% seen once. The sample comprised naive CD4+ T cells sorted from blood. Subset meaning: CD45RA+ positively selected. Receptor source: a man younger than 35 in good health.

The chain combines TRBV4-3 with TRBJ2-7; D remains ambiguous. Per the germline V gene, CDR1 is LGHNA and CDR2 is YSLEER. The CDR3 loop spans 13 amino acids. The V end was cut by 3 bases, the J end by 3 bases, with 9 bases between. Written as DNA, the CDR3 is TGCGCCAGCAGCCAGGAAACCCACTACGAGCAGTACTTC. Its translation is CASSQETHYEQYF.

This sequence joins TRBV2 and TRBJ2-5; a weak D match, TRBD2 (7 bases). CDR3 length: 14 residues. Trimming pared 8 bases from V and 1 base from J, leaving 14 bases between. Germline values: CDR1 SNHLY, CDR2 FYNNEI. The CDR3 here is CASAGRGAQETQYF. The CDR3 region has the DNA TGTGCCAGCGCGGGGAGGGGGGCCCAAGAGACCCAGTACTTC.

The V gene is TRBV5-1, the J gene TRBJ1-1, with a possible D match to TRBD1 (6 bases). CDR3 length equals 15 residues. Between the trimmed V and J ends, which lost 2 bases and 0 bases, there was a span of 11 bases. Germline CDR1 reads SGHRS; CDR2 reads YFSETQ. This chain's CDR3 is CASSFTGLMNTEAFF. CDR3 sequence (DNA): TGCGCCAGCAGCTTCACAGGGCTGATGAACACTGAAGCTTTCTTT. Based on the CDR3 plus reference TRBV5-1 and TRBJ1-1, the full variable domain is KAGVTQTPRYLIKTRGQQVTLSCSPISGHRSVSWYQQTPGQGLQFLFEYFSETQRNKGNFPGRFSGRQFSNSRSEMNVSTLELGDSALYLCASSFTGLMNTEAFFGQGTRLTVV.

V usage is TRBV19 and J usage is TRBJ1-5; no definite D call. The CDR3 spans 13 residues. CDR1 and CDR2 (germline): LNHDA, SQIVND (reference sequence). The V and J ends lost 4 bases and 6 bases respectively, with 10 bases between them. The CDR3 reads CASSKVGFQPQHF. DNA of the CDR3: TGTGCCAGTAGTAAGGTTGGCTTTCAGCCCCAGCATTTT.

The genes are TRBV7-3 and TRBJ2-2; TRBD1 might be the D (5 bases). V gave up 4 bases and J gave up 2 bases, with 8 bases separating them. Per germline, CDR1 SGHTA and CDR2 FQGTGA. This CDR3 comprises 14 residues. The CDR3 reads CASSYDSNTGELFF. In DNA form, the CDR3 reads TGTGCCAGCAGCTACGACAGTAACACCGGGGAGCTGTTTTTT.

The rearrangement joins TRBV19 to TRBJ1-5; D is ambiguous. The CDR3 extends over 15 amino acids. Germline V CDR1 and CDR2: LNHDA, SQIVND (reference sequence). V lost 11 bases and J lost 0, with 17 bases in between. The DNA for the CDR3 is TGTGCCGTGAAAGAGGCAGGTAATAGCAATCAGCCCCAGCATTTT. The encoded protein is CAVKEAGNSNQPQHF.

This clone has just a few counts. This rearrangement joins TRBV10-1 to TRBJ2-2; possibly TRBD2 for D (5 bases). With 3 bases removed from V and 1 base from J, the gap between germline ends came to 9 bases. This CDR3 has 15 amino acids. Germline lookup yields CDR1 WNHNN and CDR2 SYGVQD (reference sequence). The CDR3 DNA sequence: TGCGCCAGCAGTGAATATCGGGAGAACACCGGGGAGCTGTTTTTT. Its translation: CASSEYRENTGELFF.

This chain joins TRBV28 and TRBJ1-2, with 9 bases identical to TRBD1. V gave up 5 bases and J gave up 4 bases; unmatched junction bases: 8. CDR3 length: 15 amino acids. Germline-derived CDR1 and CDR2 are MDHEN and SYDVKM. Written as DNA, the CDR3 is TGTGCCAGCAGTCCCTACAGGGGGCTTTTCTATGGCTACACCTTC. It translates to CASSPYRGLFYGYTF.

The chain is built from TRBV19 and TRBJ2-7; D perhaps matches TRBD1 (6 bases). CDR3 length: 13 amino acids. V lost 3 bases to trimming and J lost 7 bases, with 13 bases between them. The germline CDR1 and CDR2 sequences are LNHDA and SQIVND (reference sequence). This chain's CDR3 is CASSIQGLGEQYF. DNA of the CDR3: TGTGCCAGTAGTATTCAGGGGTTAGGGGAGCAGTACTTC.

CDR3 nucleotide sequence: TGTGCCAGCAGCCCGATGCCGAATCAGCCCCAGCATTTT. This codes for CASSPMPNQPQHF. This chain joins TRBV7-2 and TRBJ1-5; no clear D gene. The CDR3 spans 13 residues. Germline CDR1 reads SGHTA; CDR2 reads FQGNSA. Trimming left V 5 bases short and J 4 bases short, with 9 bases between.

The chain combines TRBV30 with TRBJ1-6; D unresolved. The ends were cut back, 7 bases at V and 6 bases at J, with 13 bases in the middle. Germline assignment: CDR1 GTSNPN and CDR2 SVGIG (reference sequence). CDR3 length: 13 amino acids. CDR3 region: CASGRPGNSPLHF. As DNA, the CDR3 is TGTGCCTCGGGTAGGCCGGGTAATTCACCCCTCCACTTT.

This chain uses TRBV6-5 with TRBJ1-2; unclear D gene. Trimming removed 5 bases from V and 2 bases from J, with 9 bases in between. The germline V gene has CDR1 MNHEY and CDR2 SVGAGI. The CDR3 runs to 13 residues. In DNA, the CDR3 is TGTGCCAGCAGTGTGGCCCAGAACTATGGCTACACCTTC. It is translated as CASSVAQNYGYTF.

In its sample, this clone was seen once. The CDR3 spells CASSHWEGGPQETQYF. Written as DNA, the CDR3 is TGTGCCAGCAGCCACTGGGAGGGCGGGCCTCAAGAGACCCAGTACTTC. The rearrangement joins TRBV2 to TRBJ2-5; TRBD2 agrees at 7 bases. V shed 6 bases and J 2 bases; nucleotides not matched to a gene: 12. CDR1 SNHLY and CDR2 FYNNEI come from the germline V gene. CDR3 length: 16 residues.

The chain joins TRBV30 to TRBJ2-7; D is unclear. This CDR3 region has 11 residues. Per the germline V gene, CDR1 is GTSNPN and CDR2 is SVGIG (reference sequence). V lost 3 bases, J lost 6 bases, and 9 bases lay in between. This CDR3 reads CAWSEDGEQYF. For the CDR3, the DNA is TGTGCCTGGAGCGAGGATGGCGAGCAGTACTTC.

The genes are TRBV28 and TRBJ1-4; 8 nucleotides line up with TRBD1. Trimming removed 0 bases from V and 7 bases from J; junction bases left unmatched: 1. CDR1 and CDR2 (germline): MDHEN, SYDVKM. The CDR3 consists of 14 residues. CDR3 protein: CASSLWDRAEKLFF. CDR3 DNA: TGTGCCAGCAGTTTATGGGACAGGGCTGAAAAACTGTTTTTT.

Only one count was recorded for this clone. The chain uses TRBV19 and TRBJ1-4; D not resolved. This CDR3 is built from 13 residues. Germline-derived CDR1 and CDR2 are LNHDA and SQIVND (reference sequence). V lost 9 bases to trimming and J lost 7 bases, with 15 bases between them. DNA of the CDR3: TGTGCCAGCCGGGAAGGGAGTCCTGAAAAACTGTTTTTT. This sequence encodes CASREGSPEKLFF.

Worth noting for this clone: This specimen includes other DNA sequences encoding the same CDR3. The chain joins TRBV18 to TRBJ2-2; tentative D call: TRBD2 (6 bases). This CDR3 contains 16 residues. The V gene's germline CDR1 is KGHSH and CDR2 LQKENI. Trimming took 0 bases from V and 0 from J, leaving 8 bases between them. The CDR3 DNA reads TGTGCCAGCTCACCACCCGGGACTGCGAACACCGGGGAGCTGTTTTTT. Translated: CASSPPGTANTGELFF.